This is a list of T cell receptor beta chains from one sample in a study of blood T cells in healthy people across ages. TCRdb processed the 5' RACE reads anew with MiXCR; each CDR3 protein has one entry. The sample has a few hundred thousand distinct CDR3 sequences, about 26% seen once. The sample also formed part of further work on T cells of mothers and their children.

The specimen sequenced was blood. The receptors shown here come from a boy aged 2-9 years in good health. CDR3s include the opening cysteine and the closing phenylalanine or tryptophan. Each record gives: D gene, clone size, J gene, V gene, CDR3 DNA, CDR3 protein. D genes are given only for firm matches. The size field is filled for only some rows; it gives once, few, many or a size class.

>.|few|TRBJ1-2|TRBV14
TGTGCCAGCAGCCAAGAGGCAGGGAGGTATGGCTACACCTTC
CASSQEAGRYGYTF
>.|.|TRBJ1-4|TRBV5-1
TGCGCCAGCAGATTACAGGGAGAGGCCAATGAAAAACTGTTTTTT
CASRLQGEANEKLFF
>TRBD2|many|TRBJ2-3|TRBV12-3/TRBV12-4
TGTGCCAGCAGTTTCAGAGCGGGGTCAGATACGCAGTATTTT
CASSFRAGSDTQYF
>TRBD2|.|TRBJ2-1|TRBV9
TGTGCCAGCAGCGTAGGAATGCGGGAGGTCCATAATGAGCAGTTCTTC
CASSVGMREVHNEQFF
>TRBD2|.|TRBJ2-3|TRBV7-3
TGTGCCAGCAGCCTCGGACTAGCGGGGATCACAGATACGCAGTATTTT
CASSLGLAGITDTQYF
>TRBD1|few|TRBJ1-2|TRBV5-1
TGCGCCAGCAGGATTCTTGGGACAGCTTATGGTAACTATGGCTACACCTTC
CASRILGTAYGNYGYTF
>.|.|TRBJ1-2|TRBV20-1
TGCTGTGCTAACCAGGGGCCCTATGGCTACACCTTC
CCANQGPYGYTF
>TRBD2|few|TRBJ2-5|TRBV6-5
TGTGCCACCGCCCCCCGGGAGGGCCCTCGCGAGACCCAGTACTTC
CATAPREGPRETQYF
>.|few|TRBJ1-2|TRBV20-1
TGCAGTGCTAGAGATCCCACAGCGAATGGCTACACCTTC
CSARDPTANGYTF
>TRBD2|.|TRBJ2-1|TRBV20-1
TGCAGTGCTAGAGTTAGCGGGAGAGCCTTCAGCAATGAGCAGTTCTTC
CSARVSGRAFSNEQFF
>.|.|TRBJ2-5|TRBV19
TGTTGTGGAAGGGAGACCCAGTACTTC
CCGRETQYF
>.|few|TRBJ2-5|TRBV5-1
TGCGCCAGCAGCTTGGCACAGGATGGGACCCAGTACTTC
CASSLAQDGTQYF
>.|.|TRBJ2-5|TRBV12-3/TRBV12-4
TGTGCCAGCAGTCGCGGGGTAGAAGAGACCCAGTACTTC
CASSRGVEETQYF
>TRBD2|.|TRBJ2-5|TRBV9
TGTGCCAGCAGCGACCGACTAGCGGGGGAAGAGACCCAGTACTTC
CASSDRLAGEETQYF
>.|.|TRBJ2-7|TRBV7-2
TGTGCCAGCAGCAAAGCGGCTCAGAGCTCCTACGAGCAGTACTTC
CASSKAAQSSYEQYF
>.|.|TRBJ1-2|TRBV25-1
TGTGCCAGCACGAGTATTTATGGCTACACCTTC
CASTSIYGYTF
>.|.|TRBJ2-3|TRBV7-7
TGTGCTAGCAGCTCAAGACCAGGGTACAGCACAGATACGCAGTATTTT
CASSSRPGYSTDTQYF
>.|few|TRBJ2-1|TRBV5-5
TGTGCCAGCAGCTTAGCCAGACCCCCTGAGCAGTTCTTC
CASSLARPPEQFF
>.|few|TRBJ2-7|TRBV5-5
TGTGCCAGCAGCTTGGTCCCAGAATACGAGCAGTACTTC
CASSLVPEYEQYF
>TRBD2|few|TRBJ2-3|TRBV27
TGTGCCAGCAGTTTACTGCTAGCGGGAGGCACAGATACGCAGTATTTT
CASSLLLAGGTDTQYF
>.|.|TRBJ2-2|TRBV4-1
TGCGCCAGCAGCCAAGCCAGGGGGGGCCATTCCGGGGAGCTGTTTTTT
CASSQARGGHSGELFF
>TRBD2|.|TRBJ2-3|TRBV7-9
TGTGCCAGCAGCTTAGGCCTAGCGGGGGAAGATACGCAGTATTTT
CASSLGLAGEDTQYF
>TRBD2|few|TRBJ2-7|TRBV27
TGTGCCAGCAGCCTTGAAGCCCCGGGACTAGCGGGGTACGAGCAGTACTTC
CASSLEAPGLAGYEQYF
>.|.|TRBJ2-7|TRBV19
TGTGCCAGTAGTAAACAGGACTGGGGCTCCTACGAGCAGTACTTC
CASSKQDWGSYEQYF
>TRBD2|.|TRBJ2-2|TRBV15
TGTGCCACCAAAATTCTAGCGGGAGCCAAGGTGGGAGAGCTGTTTTTT
CATKILAGAKVGELFF
>.|.|TRBJ2-7|TRBV9
TGTGCCAGCAGCGTAGAAATCGGGGGTTTCTACGAGCAGTACTTC
CASSVEIGGFYEQYF
>.|.|TRBJ1-1|TRBV3-1
TGTGCCAGCAGCTCTTGGGGTCTTGAAGCTTTCTTT
CASSSWGLEAFF
>.|.|TRBJ1-2|TRBV29-1
TGCAGCGTTGTACAAGAGAATTATGGCTACACCTTC
CSVVQENYGYTF
>TRBD1|few|TRBJ2-7|TRBV6-6
TGTGCCAGCAGTCTCTCGGACAGGGGGGCCGAGCAGTACTTC
CASSLSDRGAEQYF
>TRBD2|few|TRBJ2-2|TRBV7-8
TGTGCCAGCATCTCCCGTCGGAGCGGGGGGGCAACCGGGGAGCTGTTTTTT
CASISRRSGGATGELFF